This T cell receptor beta chain was observed in a study of shared T cell receptors in the human thymus. The CDR3 is made up of 12 amino acids. V lost 4 bases to trimming and J lost 13 bases; unmatched junction nucleotides: 8. CDR1 and CDR2 (germline): SGHRS, YFSETQ. Clones were sequenced by immunoSEQ multiplex PCR, and TCRdb holds only the in-frame ones, with some missing. The sample contains hundreds of thousands of clones, about 95% of which appear only once. The chain couples TRBV5-1 to TRBJ1-2, with 9 bases aligning to TRBD1. Sequenced input: thymocytes. The TCR originated in a human donor. CDR3: CASSGTGGEVTF. In nucleotides, the CDR3 is TGCGCCAGCAGCGGAACAGGGGGCGAAGTCACCTTC.